Listed here is a single TCR beta chain. No antigen is known for it. The data stem from a study of T cell repertoires in ileal Crohn's disease. Around 0.55 micrograms of biopsy DNA per sample underwent TCRB immunosequencing. The method was immunoSEQ multiplex PCR; TCRdb's version includes in-frame clones alone and lacks a portion of them. The sample has around 8,600 clones; about 80% are singletons. Broader study findings: Clonality above 26.8% at surgery always came with endoscopic recurrence. Clonal expansions were more frequent in active smokers than non-smokers at surgery. Mucosal expansions were suggested to be mainly CD8 T cells.

Sequencing input: ileal tissue. This clonotype was obtained from an adult with Crohn's disease.

CDR3 DNA sequence: TGTGCCAGCAGCTTAGGTGGGAGTTTCACAGATACGCAGTATTTT. This translates into CASSLGGSFTDTQYF. The V gene is TRBV13, the J gene TRBJ2-3, with D tentatively TRBD2 (5 bases). The length of the CDR3 is 15 residues. The ends were cut back, 0 bases at V and 2 bases at J, with 9 bases in the middle. Looked up from germline, CDR1 is PRHDT and CDR2 is FYEKMQ (reference sequence).